Listed below are T cell receptor beta chains from one sample, sequenced in a study of shared clonotypes between healthy human individuals. Clones were read by immunoSEQ multiplex PCR, and TCRdb kept only the in-frame ones, dropping some. The sample yields 1.5 million to 2.5 million clones, about 95% seen once. The material sequenced was naive CD8+ T cells sorted from blood. The source is a young man in good health. Both conserved end residues are part of each CDR3. D genes are given only for firm matches. Not all rows give a size; the values are once, few, many and, for expanded clones, a class.

V: TRBV7-9
J: TRBJ2-7
D: -
size: -
DNA: TGTGCCGGCAGCTTAGGAATGTCCTACGAGCAGTACTTC
CDR3: CAGSLGMSYEQYF

V: TRBV19
J: TRBJ2-1
D: TRBD2
size: -
DNA: TGTGCCAGTAGCCCCAGCGGGAGTGGGTACAATGAGCAGTTCTTC
CDR3: CASSPSGSGYNEQFF

V: TRBV27
J: TRBJ2-3
D: -
size: -
DNA: TGTGCCAGCAGTTTATGGTTGGGAGATACGCAGTATTTT
CDR3: CASSLWLGDTQYF

V: TRBV4-1
J: TRBJ1-1
D: -
size: -
DNA: TGCGCCAGCAGCCAAGATAAGAAAGCCACTGAAGCTTTCTTT
CDR3: CASSQDKKATEAFF

V: TRBV4-1
J: TRBJ1-6
D: TRBD1
size: -
DNA: TGCGCCAGCGGACAGGGGGCCTCCTATAATTCACCCCTCCACTTT
CDR3: CASGQGASYNSPLHF

V: TRBV27
J: TRBJ2-7
D: -
size: -
DNA: TGTGCCAGCAGTTTAACCGGTTACGAGCAGTACTTC
CDR3: CASSLTGYEQYF

V: TRBV13
J: TRBJ1-4
D: TRBD1
size: -
DNA: TGTGCCAGCAGCATGGGACAGGGGCTGGGAGTAGAGGTTTTT
CDR3: CASSMGQGLGVEVF

V: TRBV28
J: TRBJ1-1
D: -
size: -
DNA: TGTGCCACCTCAGCAGGGGTCACTGAAGCTTTCTTT
CDR3: CATSAGVTEAFF

V: TRBV27
J: TRBJ1-5
D: -
size: -
DNA: TGTGCCAGCCCGGGGTCTAAACACGGGGGCGGCAATCAGCCCCAGCATTTT
CDR3: CASPGSKHGGGNQPQHF

V: TRBV7-8
J: TRBJ1-2
D: TRBD1
size: -
DNA: TGTGCCAGCACCGCCGGGACAGGGAGCTATGGCTACACCTTC
CDR3: CASTAGTGSYGYTF

V: TRBV7-9
J: TRBJ1-5
D: -
size: -
DNA: TGTGCCAGCAGCTTAGACGGGGATCGAAATCAGCCCCAGCATTTT
CDR3: CASSLDGDRNQPQHF

V: TRBV9
J: TRBJ2-2
D: TRBD1
size: -
DNA: TGTGCCAGCAGCGCGGGGACAGGTTGGGACACCGGGGAGCTGTTTTTT
CDR3: CASSAGTGWDTGELFF

V: TRBV13
J: TRBJ2-2
D: TRBD2
size: -
DNA: TGTGCCAGCAGCTCGGTAGCGGGGGGAAAGAACACCGGGGAGCTGTTTTTT
CDR3: CASSSVAGGKNTGELFF

V: TRBV15
J: TRBJ2-5
D: -
size: -
DNA: TGTGCCACCAGCAGAGGTACCAACGGAGAGACCCAGTACTTC
CDR3: CATSRGTNGETQYF

V: TRBV5-6
J: TRBJ1-3
D: -
size: once
DNA: TGTGCCAGCAGCCCACTGGACATTGGAAACACCATATATTTT
CDR3: CASSPLDIGNTIYF

V: TRBV4-1
J: TRBJ2-7
D: -
size: -
DNA: TGCGCCAGCAGCCAAGACGTTAGTTACGAGCAGTACTTC
CDR3: CASSQDVSYEQYF

V: TRBV4-3
J: TRBJ2-1
D: TRBD2
size: -
DNA: TGCGCCAGCAGCCCCGGGACTAACTCCTACAATGAGCAGTTCTTC
CDR3: CASSPGTNSYNEQFF

V: TRBV7-9
J: TRBJ2-7
D: -
size: -
DNA: TGTGCCAGTAGCCATCCGAGCTCCTACGAGCAGTACTTC
CDR3: CASSHPSSYEQYF

V: TRBV5-5
J: TRBJ1-6
D: -
size: -
DNA: TGTGCCAGCAGCTTGGGTCCAGGGGAGTATAATTCACCCCTCCACTTT
CDR3: CASSLGPGEYNSPLHF

V: TRBV7-2
J: TRBJ2-3
D: TRBD2
size: -
DNA: TGTGCCAGCAGCTTCCATACTAGCGGACGCACAGATACGCAGTATTTT
CDR3: CASSFHTSGRTDTQYF

V: TRBV5-6
J: TRBJ2-1
D: TRBD2
size: -
DNA: TGTGCCAGCAGCTGGGTTACTAGCGGGATATACAATGAGCAGTTCTTC
CDR3: CASSWVTSGIYNEQFF

V: TRBV10-3
J: TRBJ2-2
D: TRBD1
size: -
DNA: TGTGCCATCAGTGAGTCTTTTAGGGACAGGGGGTTCCCGGAGCTGTTTTTT
CDR3: CAISESFRDRGFPELFF

V: TRBV7-9
J: TRBJ2-1
D: TRBD2
size: -
DNA: TGTGCCAGCAGCTTAGCTAGCGGGGGGGCCCTTGAGCAGTTCTTC
CDR3: CASSLASGGALEQFF

V: TRBV30
J: TRBJ2-7
D: TRBD1
size: -
DNA: TGTGCCTTGGGACAGAACTACGAGCAGTACTTC
CDR3: CALGQNYEQYF

V: TRBV2
J: TRBJ2-3
D: -
size: -
DNA: TGTGCCAGCAGTGAAGCGCTTGGGGGACCCACTAGCACAGATACGCAGTATTTT
CDR3: CASSEALGGPTSTDTQYF

V: TRBV5-6
J: TRBJ2-2
D: -
size: -
DNA: TGTGCCAGCAGCTGGGGGGGACAGCCCCCTACCGGGGAGCTGTTTTTT
CDR3: CASSWGGQPPTGELFF

V: TRBV11-3
J: TRBJ2-7
D: TRBD1
size: -
DNA: TGTGCCAGCAGCTACGACAGGGACGAGCAGTACTTC
CDR3: CASSYDRDEQYF

V: TRBV27
J: TRBJ2-7
D: TRBD2
size: -
DNA: TGTGCCAGCAGTATTGGCGGGAGTATCCACGAGCAGTACTTC
CDR3: CASSIGGSIHEQYF

V: TRBV5-1
J: TRBJ2-5
D: TRBD2
size: -
DNA: TGCGCCAGCAGCTTGGGACTAGCGGGGGGCCAGGAGACCCAGTACTTC
CDR3: CASSLGLAGGQETQYF

V: TRBV6-5
J: TRBJ2-7
D: -
size: -
DNA: TGTGCCAGCAGGTCCCTGGGGGTCGAGCAGTACTTC
CDR3: CASRSLGVEQYF

V: TRBV11-1
J: TRBJ2-7
D: -
size: -
DNA: TGTGCCAGCAGCTTATTGACAGAAGGGCCCTACGAGCAGTACTTC
CDR3: CASSLLTEGPYEQYF

V: TRBV19
J: TRBJ2-7
D: TRBD1
size: -
DNA: TGTGCCAGTAGTTCGGGACAGGGCAGTATCGAGCAGTACTTC
CDR3: CASSSGQGSIEQYF

V: TRBV19
J: TRBJ1-2
D: -
size: -
DNA: TGTGCCAGTAGTATGGCGAATGGCTACACCTTC
CDR3: CASSMANGYTF

V: TRBV5-4
J: TRBJ2-5
D: TRBD2
size: -
DNA: TGTGCCAGCAGCTTGGGGGTAGCGGGGCCTGGAGAGACCCAGTACTTC
CDR3: CASSLGVAGPGETQYF

V: TRBV6-5
J: TRBJ2-1
D: TRBD2
size: -
DNA: TGTGCCAGCAGTTACAAGCGGGAGGGTCTCTACAATGAGCAGTTCTTC
CDR3: CASSYKREGLYNEQFF

V: TRBV15
J: TRBJ1-3
D: -
size: -
DNA: TGTGCCACCAGCCCGGGGGGACGTGGAAACACCATATATTTT
CDR3: CATSPGGRGNTIYF

V: TRBV4-1
J: TRBJ1-4
D: -
size: -
DNA: TGCGCCAGCAGCCAAGACGCCGGTAGGGCAATTTGGCGTGAAAAACTGTTTTTT
CDR3: CASSQDAGRAIWREKLFF

V: TRBV5-4
J: TRBJ1-1
D: TRBD1
size: -
DNA: TGTGCCAGCAGCTTATCCGGGACAGGGGGCACTGAAGCTTTCTTT
CDR3: CASSLSGTGGTEAFF